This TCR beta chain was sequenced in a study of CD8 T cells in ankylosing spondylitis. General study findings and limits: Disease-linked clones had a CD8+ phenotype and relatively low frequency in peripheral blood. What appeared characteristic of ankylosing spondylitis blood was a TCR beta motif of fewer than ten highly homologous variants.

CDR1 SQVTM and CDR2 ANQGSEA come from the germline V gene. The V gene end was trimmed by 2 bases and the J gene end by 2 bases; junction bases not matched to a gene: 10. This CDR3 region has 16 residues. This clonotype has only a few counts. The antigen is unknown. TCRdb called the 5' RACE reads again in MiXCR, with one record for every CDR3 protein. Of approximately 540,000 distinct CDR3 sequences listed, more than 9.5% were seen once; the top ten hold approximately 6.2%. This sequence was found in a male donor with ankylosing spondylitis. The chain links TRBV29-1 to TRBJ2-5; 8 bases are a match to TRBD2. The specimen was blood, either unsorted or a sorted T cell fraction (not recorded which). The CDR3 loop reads CSVENVDLAGQETQYF. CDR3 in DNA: TGCAGCGTTGAAAATGTCGACCTAGCGGGTCAAGAGACCCAGTACTTC.